This TCR beta chain appears in the sequencing data of a study of T and B cells in COVID-19 patients. From blood, about 240-500 ng of genomic DNA served as TRB template. Multiplex PCR with BIOMED2 TRB-A/B primer pools amplified TRB rearrangements. TCRdb processed the multiplex PCR reads anew with MiXCR; each CDR3 protein has one entry. Of approximately 6,400 distinct CDR3 sequences in the sample, over 25% were seen once. Trimming removed 5 bases from V and 6 bases from J, with 11 bases in between. Germline values: CDR1 SGHTA, CDR2 FQGNSA. CDR3 length: 13 amino acids. Only a few counts were recorded for this clonotype.

Sequences were obtained from blood. This TCR derives from a human donor with active COVID-19. V gene TRBV7-2 combines with J gene TRBJ2-4; D perhaps matches TRBD1 (6 bases). As DNA, the CDR3 is TGTGCCAGCAGCACCGGGACACCAAACATTCAGTACTTC. Translation: CASSTGTPNIQYF.